This TCR beta chain originates from a study of post-analysis software for immune sequencing data. Study as a whole: Secondary progressive, relapsing-remitting and progressive-relapsing multiple sclerosis were among the included disease courses.

Every TCR beta cDNA library bore unique molecular identifiers. The authors obtained 540,000 or so cDNA molecules from approximately 0.95 to 9.8 million T cells. TCRdb reprocessed the PCR reads via MiXCR and lists one record per CDR3 protein. The sample includes approximately 350,000 distinct CDR3 sequences, roughly 38% seen only once; the top ten take roughly 12%. Study-level findings and limits: Same-batch samples co-clustered strongly by F measure. Higher frequency in patients than in controls was seen for roughly five TRBV segments, with TRBV5-6, TRBV5-1 and TRBV20-1 among them. Multiple sclerosis patients had significantly lower normalized Chao1 diversity than controls.

Turning to this clonotype: Antigen specificity is unknown.

The CDR3 consists of 15 residues. V lost 6 bases, J lost 8 bases, and 11 bases stayed unmatched. Germline assignment: CDR1 ENHRY and CDR2 SYGVKD. The sequencing input was blood. The chain joins TRBV10-3 to TRBJ2-1; the match to TRBD2 covers 9 bases. The clonotype comes from a girl aged 5 to 17 with multiple sclerosis. The CDR3 nucleotides read TGTGCCATCAGACGTAGCGGGGGACCCAACGATGAGCAGTTCTTC. Translation: CAIRRSGGPNDEQFF.